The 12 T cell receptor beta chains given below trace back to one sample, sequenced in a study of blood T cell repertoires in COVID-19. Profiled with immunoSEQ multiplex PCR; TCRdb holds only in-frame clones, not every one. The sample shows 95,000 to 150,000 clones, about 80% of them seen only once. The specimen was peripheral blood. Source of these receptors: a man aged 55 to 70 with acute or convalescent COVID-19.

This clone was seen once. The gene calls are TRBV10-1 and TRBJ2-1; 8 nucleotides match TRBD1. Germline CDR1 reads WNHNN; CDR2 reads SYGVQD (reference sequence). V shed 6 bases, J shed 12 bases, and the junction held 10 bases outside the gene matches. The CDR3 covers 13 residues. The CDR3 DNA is TGCGCCAGCAGCCCTTCCCAGGGGGCGCGGCAGTTCTTC. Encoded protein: CASSPSQGARQFF.

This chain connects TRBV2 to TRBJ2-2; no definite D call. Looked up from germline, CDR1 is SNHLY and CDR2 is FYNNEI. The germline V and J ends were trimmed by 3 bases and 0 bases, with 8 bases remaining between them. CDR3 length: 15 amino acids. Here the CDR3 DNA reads TGTGCCAGCAGTGATGCGGAGTCGAACACCGGGGAGCTGTTTTTT. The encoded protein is CASSDAESNTGELFF. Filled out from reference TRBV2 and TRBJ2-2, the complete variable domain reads EPEVTQTPSHQVTQMGQEVILRCVPISNHLYFYWYRQILGQKVEFLVSFYNNEISEKSEIFDDQFSVERPDGSNFTLKIRSTKLEDSAMYFCASSDAESNTGELFFGEGSRLTVL.

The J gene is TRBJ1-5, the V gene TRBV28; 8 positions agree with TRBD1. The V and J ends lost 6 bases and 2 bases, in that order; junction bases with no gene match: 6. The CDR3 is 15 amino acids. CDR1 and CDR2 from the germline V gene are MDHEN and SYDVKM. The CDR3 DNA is TGTGCCAGCAGAAGTCAGGGGGCAGGCAATCAGCCCCAGCATTTT. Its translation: CASRSQGAGNQPQHF.

The CDR3 reads CASNLGAGGVNTEAFF. For the CDR3, the DNA is TGTGCCAGCAATCTGGGGGCAGGGGGCGTGAACACTGAAGCTTTCTTT. V gene TRBV28 combines with J gene TRBJ1-1, with 8 positions matching TRBD1. The V gene end was trimmed by 7 bases and the J gene end by 0 bases; junction bases not matched to a gene: 10. This CDR3 region has 16 residues. CDR1 and CDR2 from the germline V gene are MDHEN and SYDVKM.

The CDR3 is CASSPTDRGPADTQYF. CDR3 nucleotides: TGTGCCAGCAGCCCTACCGACAGGGGCCCTGCAGATACGCAGTATTTT. This rearrangement joins TRBV6-2 or TRBV6-3 to TRBJ2-3; 8 positions agree with TRBD1. This CDR3 spans 16 amino acids. Germline values: CDR1 MNHEY, CDR2 SVGEGT. The V and J ends lost 6 bases and 4 bases, in that order; junction bases with no gene match: 12.

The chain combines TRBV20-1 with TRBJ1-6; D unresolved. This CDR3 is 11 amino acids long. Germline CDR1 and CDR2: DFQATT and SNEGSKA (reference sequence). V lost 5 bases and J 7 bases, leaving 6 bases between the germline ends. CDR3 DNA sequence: TGCAGTGCTCCGGGGAATTCACCCCTCCACTTT. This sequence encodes CSAPGNSPLHF.

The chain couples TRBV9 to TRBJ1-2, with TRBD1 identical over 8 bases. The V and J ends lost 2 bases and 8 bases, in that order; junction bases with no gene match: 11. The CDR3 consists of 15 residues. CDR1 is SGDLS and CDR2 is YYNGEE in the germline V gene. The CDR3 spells CASSVTPRGQDGYTF. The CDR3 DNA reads TGTGCCAGCAGCGTTACTCCCAGGGGGCAGGACGGCTACACCTTC.

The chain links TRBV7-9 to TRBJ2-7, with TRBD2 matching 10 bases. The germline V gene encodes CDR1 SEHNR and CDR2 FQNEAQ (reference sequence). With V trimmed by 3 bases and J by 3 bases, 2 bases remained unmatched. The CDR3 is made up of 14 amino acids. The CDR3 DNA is TGTGCCAGCAGCTTGACTAGCGGGCACTACGAGCAGTACTTC. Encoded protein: CASSLTSGHYEQYF.

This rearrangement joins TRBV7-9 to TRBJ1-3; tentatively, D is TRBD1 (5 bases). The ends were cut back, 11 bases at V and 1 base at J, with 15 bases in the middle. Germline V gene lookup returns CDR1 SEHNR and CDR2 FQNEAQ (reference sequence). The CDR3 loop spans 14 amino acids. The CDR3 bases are TGTGCCCTGCTCCAGGGTTCATCTGGAAACACCATATATTTT. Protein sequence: CALLQGSSGNTIYF.

CDR3 region: CASHAAGASYEQYF. CDR3 coding DNA: TGTGCCAGCCATGCAGCGGGGGCCTCCTACGAGCAGTACTTC. V gene TRBV28 combines with J gene TRBJ2-7, with 8 positions matching TRBD2. After removal of 8 bases from V and 0 bases from J, the junction contained 6 bases not matched to a gene. Germline assignment: CDR1 MDHEN and CDR2 SYDVKM. CDR3 length: 14 residues.

This CDR3 reads CASSYRASSYEQYF. CDR3 DNA: TGTGCCAGCAGTTACAGGGCGAGCTCCTACGAGCAGTACTTC. The V gene is TRBV27, the J gene TRBJ2-7, with D perhaps matching TRBD1 (6 bases). The ends were cut back, 4 bases at V and 0 bases at J, with 10 bases in the middle. The CDR3 is 14 residues long. In germline, CDR1 is MNHEY, CDR2 SMNVEV (reference sequence).

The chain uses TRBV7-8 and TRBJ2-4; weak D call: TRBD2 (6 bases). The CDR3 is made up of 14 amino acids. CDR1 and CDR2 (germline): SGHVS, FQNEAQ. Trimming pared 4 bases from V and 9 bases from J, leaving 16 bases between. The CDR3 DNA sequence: TGTGCCAGCAGCTGGGGACTGAGGGGATCCATTCAGTACTTC. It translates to CASSWGLRGSIQYF.